This is a list of T cell receptor beta chains from one sample in a study of T cell responses to AZD1222 COVID-19 vaccine. Sequencing was performed with immunoSEQ multiplex PCR; in TCRdb, only in-frame clones are kept and a portion is missing. There are tens of thousands of clones in the sample; 65% to 80% occur only once, and around 10% lies in the top ten. The sample consisted of peripheral blood, taken on day 0 of AZD1222 vaccination. These receptors were taken from an adult in good health. Each CDR3 is given with its conserved first and last residue. A D gene is named only where the DNA matches it firmly. The listing skips clone size in some rows; elsewhere it reads once, few, many or a size class.

v_call	clone_size	d_call	j_call	cdr3_nt	cdr3_aa
TRBV5-1	.	.	TRBJ1-1	TGCGCCAGCAGCTTCACAGCGAATATGAACACTGAAGCTTTCTTT	CASSFTANMNTEAFF
TRBV12-5	once	.	TRBJ2-6	TGTGCTAGTGGATTCACTGGGGCCAACGTCCTGACTTTC	CASGFTGANVLTF
TRBV6-5	.	.	TRBJ2-7	TGTGCCAGCAGGGGGCGCCTCGGGTCCTACGAGCAGTACTTC	CASRGRLGSYEQYF
TRBV30	.	.	TRBJ1-1	TGTGCCTGGAGTAGGGACACCTTCACTGAAGCTTTCTTT	CAWSRDTFTEAFF
TRBV7-9	.	.	TRBJ2-5	TGTGCCAGCAGCTTTAGAGGAAGGGAGACCCAGTACTTC	CASSFRGRETQYF
TRBV6-4	.	TRBD1	TRBJ1-2	TGTGCCAGCAGTGCTACAGGGGCGCTTTTCGTATATGGCTACACCTTC	CASSATGALFVYGYTF
TRBV5-6	.	.	TRBJ2-6	TGTGCCAGCAGCTTGGCAGGGGCCAACGTCCTGACTTTC	CASSLAGANVLTF
TRBV18	.	TRBD2	TRBJ2-5	TGTGCCAGCTCACCGTTTCCCTCAAGCGGGGGCCAAGAGACCCAGTACTTC	CASSPFPSSGGQETQYF
TRBV3-1/TRBV3-2	.	.	TRBJ2-7	TGTGCCAGCAGCCCACAGCGGAGCGGCGAGCAGTACTTC	CASSPQRSGEQYF
TRBV7-8	.	TRBD2	TRBJ2-3	TGTGCCAGCAGCCGGACTAGCGGGGCCTCTACGCAGTATTTT	CASSRTSGASTQYF
TRBV19	.	.	TRBJ2-3	TGTGCCAGTAGTATTCCTAGTAGGGATACGCAGTATTTT	CASSIPSRDTQYF
TRBV7-9	.	.	TRBJ1-5	TGTGCCAGCAGCTTAGAGGGGGCCCAGCATTTT	CASSLEGAQHF
TRBV4-1	.	.	TRBJ1-2	TGCGCCAGCAGCCAAGATGTGCTCCGCACCGCCTCGGGTGGCTACACCTTC	CASSQDVLRTASGGYTF
TRBV4-3	.	TRBD2	TRBJ2-7	TGCGCCAGCAGCCAAGATCTGCCTAGCGGTGGGGACGAGCAGTACTTC	CASSQDLPSGGDEQYF
TRBV11-2	.	.	TRBJ2-7	TGTGCCAGCAGCTTAAATCTCTGGAGCGAGCAGTACTTC	CASSLNLWSEQYF
TRBV28	few	TRBD1	TRBJ1-5	TGTGCCAGCAGTGAGGGACAGGGGTTTCGACAGCCCCAGCATTTT	CASSEGQGFRQPQHF
TRBV9	.	.	TRBJ2-2	TGTGCCAGCAGCGTAGTTCCCCTGGGGGGGGCTTTCGGGGAGCTGTTTTTT	CASSVVPLGGAFGELFF
TRBV28	.	TRBD1	TRBJ2-7	TGTGCCAGCGGGACAGGCAATGCCTACGAGCAGTACTTC	CASGTGNAYEQYF
TRBV28	.	.	TRBJ2-2	TGTGCCAGCAGCCTCGGACTGTCCCTCGGGGAGCTGTTTTTT	CASSLGLSLGELFF
TRBV5-1	once	.	TRBJ2-1	TGCGCCAGCAGGGGGGTCTACAATGAGCAGTTCTTC	CASRGVYNEQFF